The 10 T cell receptor beta chains below all came from one sample that was sequenced in a study of cytomegalovirus exposure and HLA in healthy donors (dated by TCRdb to between 2016 and 2019). Libraries were constructed by the immunoSEQ multiplex PCR assay. TCRdb retrieved this table from immuneACCESS and kept in-frame rearrangements only. Not all clones are present; in checked studies, unresolved V genes account for under half, and no reason is known for the remainder. In all, the sample holds 210,000 or so clones, and 85% to 90% of those were seen once. The leading ten clones occupy about 3% of the sample. Sample: PBMCs. These receptors were collected from a woman younger than 35 in good health and CMV-seronegative.

The V call is TRBV11-3, the J call TRBJ2-7, with 7 bases aligning to TRBD2. V was clipped by 1 base and J by 1 base; unmatched bases: 4. Germline CDR1 reads SGHNT; CDR2 reads YENEEA. The CDR3 runs 15 residues. The CDR3 loop reads CASSLGSGPSYEQYF. The CDR3 DNA is TGTGCCAGCAGCTTAGGTAGCGGGCCTTCCTACGAGCAGTACTTC.

The rearrangement joins TRBV6-1 to TRBJ1-4; perhaps TRBD1 as D (6 bases). The V gene's germline CDR1 is MNHNS and CDR2 SASEGT. Between the trimmed V and J ends, which lost 3 bases and 7 bases, there was a span of 9 bases. The CDR3 totals 13 residues. For the CDR3, the DNA is TGTGCCAGCAGTGAGGGGGCCGGTGAAAAACTGTTTTTT. Protein: CASSEGAGEKLFF.

The chain combines TRBV5-4 with TRBJ2-7; possibly TRBD1 for D (6 bases). The V gene's germline CDR1 is SGHNT and CDR2 YYREEE (reference sequence). This CDR3 is 16 amino acids long. Deletions cut 3 bases from V and 0 bases from J, with 16 bases between. The CDR3 DNA is TGTGCCAGCAGCTCCTTTACGACAGGCAACTCCTACGAGCAGTACTTC. Protein product: CASSSFTTGNSYEQYF.

The V gene is TRBV28, the J gene TRBJ1-5; perhaps TRBD1 as D (5 bases). The CDR3 totals 15 residues. Germline lookup yields CDR1 MDHEN and CDR2 SYDVKM. V gave up 6 bases and J gave up 0 bases, with 12 bases separating them. CDR3 DNA sequence: TGTGCCAGCAGCGTACGGGGGTATAGCAATCAGCCCCAGCATTTT. Its protein is CASSVRGYSNQPQHF.

The chain joins TRBV11-2 to TRBJ2-7; 8 nucleotides line up with TRBD2. The CDR3 totals 16 residues. Germline V CDR1 and CDR2: SGHAT, FQNNGV. The J segment lost 0 bases and the V segment lost 4 bases, leaving 8 bases of the junction unmatched. For the CDR3, the DNA is TGTGCCAGCAGCTCCGGAGGTGGGACTAGCTCCTACGAGCAGTACTTC. Amino acids: CASSSGGGTSSYEQYF.

The chain carries TRBV5-1 and TRBJ2-3, with 8 bases that match TRBD2. In germline, CDR1 is SGHRS, CDR2 YFSETQ. Germline trimming cut 4 bases from V and 0 bases from J; bases unmatched to any gene: 7. The CDR3 is 16 residues long. The CDR3 is CASSAGTSGSTDTQYF. The CDR3 nucleotides are TGCGCCAGCAGCGCCGGGACTAGTGGAAGCACAGATACGCAGTATTTT.

V and J are TRBV11-1 and TRBJ2-1, with D possibly TRBD2 on 7 matching bases. CDR3 length: 13 amino acids. V was pared by 5 bases and J by 8 bases, with 13 bases between. Germline V gene lookup returns CDR1 SGHAT and CDR2 FQDESV (reference sequence). Here the CDR3 reads CASSGAGAYEQFF. The CDR3 coding sequence is TGTGCCAGCAGCGGCGCGGGGGCGTATGAGCAGTTCTTC.

The chain carries TRBV27 and TRBJ2-1; 7 bases map to TRBD2. Trimming at V came to 3 bases and at J to 4 bases, leaving 6 bases not matched to a gene. The CDR3 extends over 15 amino acids. Germline V lookup: CDR1 MNHEY, CDR2 SMNVEV (reference sequence). This CDR3 is CASSFSSGLYNEQFF. The CDR3 bases are TGTGCCAGCAGTTTCAGTAGCGGGCTATACAATGAGCAGTTCTTC.

This chain links TRBV5-1 with TRBJ1-1, with 7 bases aligning to TRBD1. This CDR3 region has 17 residues. The V segment lost 2 bases and the J segment 1 base; nucleotides outside the gene matches: 11. Germline V gives CDR1 SGHRS, CDR2 YFSETQ. CDR3 nucleotide sequence: TGCGCCAGCAGCTTCCTCCGACAGGGCAGATCGAACACTGAAGCTTTCTTT. The encoded protein is CASSFLRQGRSNTEAFF.

The gene calls are TRBV2 and TRBJ2-5; the match to TRBD2 covers 13 bases. Germline trimming cut 7 bases from V and 9 bases from J; bases unmatched to any gene: 2. The CDR3 loop spans 12 amino acids. Looked up from germline, CDR1 is SNHLY and CDR2 is FYNNEI. In DNA form, the CDR3 reads TGTGCCAGCAAGGGACTAGCGGGACCCCAGTACTTC. Translation gives CASKGLAGPQYF.